The 31 T cell receptor beta chains reported below all come from one sample, sequenced in a study of T cells of healthy individuals. TCRdb itself ran the 5' RACE reads through MiXCR, one entry per CDR3 protein. The data contain 100,000 or so distinct CDR3 sequences, roughly 15% of them seen just once; the ten biggest clones take up 6.2%. The receptor source for this set is a human donor in good health.

This clonotype was seen a few times. V usage is TRBV20-1 and J usage is TRBJ2-1; 7 nucleotides match TRBD2. The V segment lost 5 bases and the J segment 0 bases; nucleotides outside the gene matches: 7. Germline V gene sequence: CDR1 DFQATT, CDR2 SNEGSKA (reference sequence). This CDR3 region has 15 residues. CDR3 sequence (DNA): TGCAGTGCTTCTGGGGCGGGAGCCTCCTACAATGAGCAGTTCTTC. The encoded protein is CSASGAGASYNEQFF.

This clonotype was counted between two and nine times. The rearrangement uses TRBV7-9 and TRBJ1-2; D gene unclear. The CDR3 runs 14 residues. The germline V and J ends were trimmed by 0 bases and 0 bases, with 5 bases remaining between them. Germline values: CDR1 SEHNR, CDR2 FQNEAQ (reference sequence). The DNA for the CDR3 is TGTGCCAGCAGCTTAGCCCTTTCTAACTATGGCTACACCTTC. Its protein is CASSLALSNYGYTF.

The J gene is TRBJ1-1, the V gene TRBV6-2 or TRBV6-3; no firm D call. CDR1 and CDR2 (germline): MNHEY, SVGEGT. The length of the CDR3 is 11 residues. V was cut by 7 bases and J by 7 bases, with 10 bases left in between. CDR3 bases: TGTGCCAGCAACCGACTGAATGAAGCTTTCTTT. Its protein product is CASNRLNEAFF.

Many counts were recorded for this clonotype. The chain couples TRBV2 to TRBJ2-7; D might be TRBD2 (6 bases). The CDR3 loop spans 13 amino acids. Germline CDR1 is SNHLY and CDR2 is FYNNEI. V was clipped by 4 bases and J by 3 bases, with 10 bases between them. The CDR3 sequence is CASSGVGSYEQYF. CDR3 nucleotide sequence: TGTGCCAGCAGTGGGGTCGGGAGCTACGAGCAGTACTTC.

The rearrangement uses TRBV10-3 and TRBJ2-2; 8 bases map to TRBD2. V lost 2 bases, J lost 1 base, and 3 bases stayed unmatched. Germline V gene sequence: CDR1 ENHRY, CDR2 SYGVKD. This CDR3 spans 16 amino acids. DNA for the CDR3: TGTGCCATCAGTGAGGGACTAGCTGGGAACACCGGGGAGCTGTTTTTT. It yields the protein CAISEGLAGNTGELFF.

On this clonotype itself: This could be a read error, since a much larger clone is one nucleotide away. The chain couples TRBV20-1 to TRBJ1-4, with D possibly matching TRBD1 (6 bases). CDR1 DFQATT and CDR2 SNEGSKA come from the germline V gene (reference sequence). Trimming removed 6 bases from V and 8 bases from J, with 16 bases in between. The CDR3 loop spans 13 amino acids. The CDR3 spells CSARTVVREKLFF. CDR3 in DNA: TGCAGTGCCAGGACAGTGGTACGGGAAAAACTGTTTTTT.

In its sample, this clonotype was seen many times. The J gene is TRBJ1-6, the V gene TRBV6-6; no firm D call. The CDR3 consists of 14 residues. Per germline, CDR1 MNHNY and CDR2 SVGAGI (reference sequence). The V end was cut by 6 bases, the J end by 6 bases, with 12 bases between. In DNA form, the CDR3 reads TGTGCCAGCAGCACCCCAAGGGCTAATTCACCCCTCCACTTT. Amino acid sequence: CASSTPRANSPLHF.

The table lists this clonotype with a few counts. The rearrangement joins TRBV5-1 to TRBJ2-3; 8 bases fit TRBD1. The CDR3 is 15 residues long. V lost 3 bases, J lost 3 bases, and 6 bases stayed unmatched. Germline CDR1 reads SGHRS; CDR2 reads YFSETQ. The CDR3 sequence is CASSSGQGWTDTQYF. The CDR3 nucleotides are TGCGCCAGCAGCTCCGGACAGGGTTGGACAGATACGCAGTATTTT.

This clonotype has a count of ten or more. The CDR3 DNA sequence: TGTGCCAGCAGTTTTGACAGGTTCACAGATACGCAGTATTTT. Its translation: CASSFDRFTDTQYF. The genes are TRBV12-3 or TRBV12-4 and TRBJ2-3; D may be TRBD1 (6 bases). This CDR3 region has 14 residues. The V end was cut by 3 bases, the J end by 2 bases, with 9 bases between.

The chain recombines TRBV19 with TRBJ1-5, with 8 bases that match TRBD1. The CDR3 loop spans 16 amino acids. With V trimmed by 4 bases and J by 3 bases, 8 bases remained unmatched. Germline-derived CDR1 and CDR2 are LNHDA and SQIVND (reference sequence). CDR3 sequence (DNA): TGTGCCAGTAGTAGCCGGGACAGGATTTTCAATCAGCCCCAGCATTTT. Protein: CASSSRDRIFNQPQHF.

The CDR3 here is CASSYSTGANYGYTF. CDR3 in DNA: TGTGCCAGCAGTTACTCTACGGGAGCTAACTATGGCTACACCTTC. V gene TRBV6-5 combines with J gene TRBJ1-2; no clear D gene. V was pared by 0 bases and J by 0 bases, with 8 bases between. This CDR3 region has 15 residues. The germline CDR1 and CDR2 sequences are MNHEY and SVGAGI.

Many counts were recorded for this clonotype. The gene calls are TRBV11-1 and TRBJ2-7, with D possibly called TRBD1 or TRBD2 (5 bases each). Trimming pared 5 bases from V and 0 bases from J, leaving 17 bases between. This CDR3 spans 16 amino acids. CDR1 and CDR2 (germline): SGHAT, FQDESV (reference sequence). This CDR3 is CASSGLGTEHSYEQYF. Written as DNA, the CDR3 is TGTGCCAGCAGCGGCCTAGGGACGGAGCACTCCTACGAGCAGTACTTC.

This clonotype showed up just a few times. This chain links TRBV7-8 with TRBJ2-1; TRBD2 aligns across 10 bases. V lost 1 base, J lost 6 bases, and 3 bases stayed unmatched. Germline values: CDR1 SGHVS, CDR2 FQNEAQ. The CDR3 spans 15 residues. CDR3 coding DNA: TGTGCCAGCAGCTTAGTTGGGACTAGCGTCAATGAGCAGTTCTTC. This sequence encodes CASSLVGTSVNEQFF. The full variable domain, with the rest looked up from reference TRBV7-8 and TRBJ2-1, is GAGVSQSPRYKVAKRGQDVALRCDPISGHVSLFWYQQALGQGPEFLTYFQNEAQLDKSGLPSDRFFAERPEGSVSTLKIQRTQQEDSAVYLCASSLVGTSVNEQFFGPGTRLTVL.

Ten or more counts support this clonotype. The chain links TRBV6-1 to TRBJ2-3; D unresolved. The CDR3 is 15 amino acids. V lost 1 base and J lost 2, with 10 bases in between. Per germline, CDR1 MNHNS and CDR2 SASEGT. CDR3 residues: CASSEDNFNTDTQYF. The CDR3 nucleotides are TGTGCCAGCAGTGAAGATAACTTCAACACAGATACGCAGTATTTT.

This sequence joins TRBV4-1 and TRBJ1-2; D possibly corresponds to TRBD1 (5 bases). The CDR3 covers 17 residues. V lost 8 bases and J lost 2, with 24 bases in between. Germline loops: CDR1 MGHRA, CDR2 YSYEKL. CDR3 amino acids: CASPGIGALGTNYGYTF. The CDR3 coding sequence is TGCGCCAGCCCAGGTATTGGTGCGTTAGGGACGAACTATGGCTACACCTTC.

This clonotype was counted between two and nine times. The chain is built from TRBV28 and TRBJ1-5, with D unresolved. Germline assignment: CDR1 MDHEN and CDR2 SYDVKM. Trimming left V 2 bases short and J 0 bases short, with 23 bases between. The CDR3 contains 20 residues. Here the CDR3 reads CASSLLYTVNQDYSNQPQHF. Written as DNA, the CDR3 is TGTGCCAGCAGTTTACTCTACACAGTAAATCAAGATTATAGCAATCAGCCCCAGCATTTT.

This clonotype was detected only a few times. This sequence joins TRBV7-9 and TRBJ1-4; D call uncertain. V lost 2 bases and J lost 7, with 14 bases in between. This CDR3 has 15 amino acids. Per the germline V gene, CDR1 is SEHNR and CDR2 is FQNEAQ (reference sequence). The CDR3 sequence is CASSLSLTEGEKLFF. The CDR3 DNA follows: TGTGCCAGCAGCTTAAGCTTAACGGAAGGTGAAAAACTGTTTTTT.

The V call is TRBV4-3, the J call TRBJ2-1; D is unresolved. Per germline, CDR1 LGHNA and CDR2 YSLEER. V gave up 0 bases and J gave up 13 bases, with 13 bases separating them. The CDR3 loop spans 13 amino acids. CDR3 residues: CASSQDRGIKQFF. The CDR3 nucleotides read TGCGCCAGCAGCCAAGACAGAGGAATTAAACAGTTCTTC.

This clonotype has ten or more counts. The chain combines TRBV3-1 with TRBJ2-7; the D gene is possibly TRBD1 (5 bases). The CDR3 contains 14 residues. From germline, CDR1 is LGHDT and CDR2 YNNKEL (reference sequence). Trimming cost V 1 base and J 0 bases, with 7 bases left between them. The CDR3 DNA follows: TGTGCCAGCAGCCAAGCGCAGGGCTCCTACGAGCAGTACTTC. Translated: CASSQAQGSYEQYF.

The V gene is TRBV28, the J gene TRBJ2-5; 13 bases are shared with TRBD2. The ends lost 6 bases at V and 1 base at J; junction bases unmatched: 5. Germline loops: CDR1 MDHEN, CDR2 SYDVKM. CDR3 length: 16 amino acids. In DNA form, the CDR3 reads TGTGCCAGCAGGTCCGGGACTAGCGGGGTCCAAGAGACCCAGTACTTC. Protein product: CASRSGTSGVQETQYF.

This clonotype has at least ten counts. This chain uses TRBV4-1 with TRBJ2-3, with TRBD2 as a possible D gene (5 bases). The V gene lost 7 bases and the J gene lost 6 bases, with 11 bases spanning the gap. The CDR3 totals 12 residues. Germline V lookup: CDR1 MGHRA, CDR2 YSYEKL. The CDR3: CASTPDFDTQYF. CDR3 coding DNA: TGCGCCAGCACCCCGGACTTCGATACGCAGTATTTT.

The chain couples TRBV10-3 to TRBJ2-3, with D unresolved. Germline lookup yields CDR1 ENHRY and CDR2 SYGVKD. The CDR3 runs to 12 residues. The ends were cut back, 10 bases at V and 0 bases at J, with 8 bases in the middle. The CDR3 coding sequence is TGTGCCACAGGTCCAAGCACAGATACGCAGTATTTT. This gives the protein CATGPSTDTQYF.

About this clonotype itself: Just one base apart from a much larger clone, this may be a read error. The gene calls are TRBV5-1 and TRBJ2-6; tentatively, D is TRBD2 (5 bases). The CDR3 length is 19 residues. The germline V gene encodes CDR1 SGHRS and CDR2 YFSETQ. Between the trimmed V and J ends, which lost 0 bases and 2 bases, there was a span of 18 bases. The CDR3 DNA reads TGCGCCAGCAGCTTGGCCCCACGGGGAACGATAACTGGGGCCAACGTCCTGACTTTC. This codes for CASSLAPRGTITGANVLTF.

This clonotype was counted only a few times. The chain recombines TRBV2 with TRBJ1-1; weak D call: TRBD1 (5 bases). The CDR3 covers 14 residues. Looked up from germline, CDR1 is SNHLY and CDR2 is FYNNEI. Trimming pared 3 bases from V and 1 base from J, leaving 9 bases between. CDR3 protein: CASSEGTANTEAFF. The CDR3 bases are TGTGCCAGCAGTGAGGGGACGGCGAACACTGAAGCTTTCTTT. The full variable domain, rest sourced from reference TRBV2 and TRBJ1-1, is EPEVTQTPSHQVTQMGQEVILRCVPISNHLYFYWYRQILGQKVEFLVSFYNNEISEKSEIFDDQFSVERPDGSNFTLKIRSTKLEDSAMYFCASSEGTANTEAFFGQGTRLTVV.

Details on this clonotype: This could be a read error, since a much larger clone is one nucleotide away. The chain recombines TRBV12-3 or TRBV12-4 with TRBJ1-2, with 9 bases aligning to TRBD1. The CDR3 totals 14 residues. DNA for the CDR3: TGTGCCAGCAGTTCGGGACAGGGATACTATGGCTACAACTTC. This gives the protein CASSSGQGYYGYNF.

Many counts were recorded for this clonotype. V and J are TRBV2 and TRBJ1-1; TRBD1 is a possible D gene (5 bases). Germline V gives CDR1 SNHLY, CDR2 FYNNEI. Trimming cost V 6 bases and J 10 bases, with 15 bases left between them. The CDR3 is 12 amino acids. CDR3 DNA sequence: TGTGCCAGCAGAAATGTGGGGCGAGGAGCTTTCTTT. This translates into CASRNVGRGAFF.

This clonotype was observed a handful of times. The V call is TRBV20-1, the J call TRBJ2-7; TRBD1 is a possible D gene (6 bases). Germline V gene sequence: CDR1 DFQATT, CDR2 SNEGSKA (reference sequence). The length of the CDR3 is 14 residues. The V and J ends lost 6 bases and 2 bases respectively, with 17 bases between them. The chain's CDR3 is CSAIRDTQTYEQYF. For the CDR3, the DNA is TGCAGTGCCATCCGGGACACACAGACCTACGAGCAGTACTTC.

This chain links TRBV18 with TRBJ2-7; TRBD1 is a possible D gene (5 bases). The CDR3 runs to 13 residues. Germline CDR1 is KGHSH and CDR2 is LQKENI. V was clipped by 3 bases and J by 9 bases, with 15 bases between them. The DNA for the CDR3 is TGTGCCAGCTCACCCCAGGGAAGTTCGGGGCAGTACTTC. Protein sequence: CASSPQGSSGQYF.

This clonotype was picked up many times. J is TRBJ2-7 and V is TRBV7-9, with D possibly TRBD1 on 6 matching bases. The CDR3 has 15 residues. The germline V gene has CDR1 SEHNR and CDR2 FQNEAQ (reference sequence). Trimming shortened V by 2 bases and J by 3 bases, and 14 bases separated the two germline ends. The CDR3 is CASSLTWDINYEQYF. The CDR3 DNA follows: TGTGCCAGCAGCTTAACGTGGGACATAAACTACGAGCAGTACTTC.

This clonotype was counted once. The chain employs TRBV5-6 and TRBJ2-7, with TRBD2 matching over 11 bases. Germline CDR1 SGHDT, CDR2 YYEEEE. J lost 5 bases, V lost 0 bases, and 4 bases had no gene match. This CDR3 has 15 amino acids. The CDR3 reads CASSLVLAGENEQYF. The CDR3 region has the DNA TGTGCCAGCAGCTTGGTACTAGCGGGAGAAAACGAGCAGTACTTC.

V and J are TRBV6-5 and TRBJ2-3; the D call may be TRBD1 or TRBD2 (5 bases each). V was pared by 0 bases and J by 2 bases, with 15 bases between. The CDR3 sequence is 17 residues long. Germline CDR1 reads MNHEY; CDR2 reads SVGAGI. This CDR3 reads CASSYSFGLGVTDTQYF. In nucleotides, the CDR3 is TGTGCCAGCAGTTACTCGTTCGGGTTGGGGGTCACAGATACGCAGTATTTT.